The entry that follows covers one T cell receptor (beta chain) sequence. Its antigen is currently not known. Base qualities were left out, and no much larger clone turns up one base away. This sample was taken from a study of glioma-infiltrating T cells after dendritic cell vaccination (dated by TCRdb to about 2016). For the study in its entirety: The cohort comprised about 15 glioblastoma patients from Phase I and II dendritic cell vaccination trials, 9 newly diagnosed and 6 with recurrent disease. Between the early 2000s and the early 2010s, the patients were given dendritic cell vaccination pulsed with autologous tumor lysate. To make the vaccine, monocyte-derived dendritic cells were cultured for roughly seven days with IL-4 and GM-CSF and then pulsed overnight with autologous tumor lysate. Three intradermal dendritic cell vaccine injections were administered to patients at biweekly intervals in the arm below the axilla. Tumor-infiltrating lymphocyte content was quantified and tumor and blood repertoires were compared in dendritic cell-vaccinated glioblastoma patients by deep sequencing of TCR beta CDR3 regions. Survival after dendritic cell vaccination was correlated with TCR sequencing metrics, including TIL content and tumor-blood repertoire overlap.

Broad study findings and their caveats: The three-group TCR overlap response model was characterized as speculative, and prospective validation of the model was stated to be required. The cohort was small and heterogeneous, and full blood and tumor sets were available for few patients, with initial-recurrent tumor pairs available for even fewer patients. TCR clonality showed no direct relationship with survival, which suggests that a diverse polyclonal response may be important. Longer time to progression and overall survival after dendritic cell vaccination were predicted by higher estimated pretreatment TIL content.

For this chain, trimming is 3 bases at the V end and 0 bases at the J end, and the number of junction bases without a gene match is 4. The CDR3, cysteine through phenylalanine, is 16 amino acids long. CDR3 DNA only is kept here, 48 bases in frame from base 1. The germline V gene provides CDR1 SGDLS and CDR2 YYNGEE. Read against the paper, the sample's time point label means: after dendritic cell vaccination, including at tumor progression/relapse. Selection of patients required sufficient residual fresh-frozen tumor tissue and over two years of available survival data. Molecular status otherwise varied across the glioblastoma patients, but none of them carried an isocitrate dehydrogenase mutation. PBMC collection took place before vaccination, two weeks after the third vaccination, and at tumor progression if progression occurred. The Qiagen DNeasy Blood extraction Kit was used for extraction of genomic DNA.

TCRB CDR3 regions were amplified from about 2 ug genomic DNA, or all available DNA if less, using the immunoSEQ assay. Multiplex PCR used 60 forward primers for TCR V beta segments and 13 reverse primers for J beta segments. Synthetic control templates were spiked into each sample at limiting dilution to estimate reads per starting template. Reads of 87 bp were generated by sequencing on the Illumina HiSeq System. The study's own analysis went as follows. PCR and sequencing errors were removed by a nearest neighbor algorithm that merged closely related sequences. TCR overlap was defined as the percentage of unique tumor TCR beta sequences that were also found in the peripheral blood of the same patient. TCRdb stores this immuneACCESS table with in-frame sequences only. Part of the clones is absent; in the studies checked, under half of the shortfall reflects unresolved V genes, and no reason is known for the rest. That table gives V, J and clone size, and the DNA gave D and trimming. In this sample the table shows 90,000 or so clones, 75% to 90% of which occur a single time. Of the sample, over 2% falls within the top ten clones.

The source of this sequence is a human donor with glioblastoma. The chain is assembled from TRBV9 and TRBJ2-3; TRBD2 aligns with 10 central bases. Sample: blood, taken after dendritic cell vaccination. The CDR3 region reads CASSGGTSASTDTQYF. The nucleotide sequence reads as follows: TGTGCCAGCAGCGGGGGGACTAGCGCAAGCACAGATACGCAGTATTTT.